Listed here are 28 T cell receptor beta chains from one sample, sequenced in a study of blood T cell repertoires in COVID-19 (dated by TCRdb to the early 2020s). Library prep was done by the immunoSEQ multiplex PCR assay. TCRdb limited this immuneACCESS table to in-frame rearrangements with V and J called. A share of clones is missing; checked studies link under half to unresolved V genes, and the rest is unexplained. For this sample the table gives about 100,000 clones, of which more than 85% were detected only once. Roughly 4.5% of the sample lies in the top ten. Material: peripheral blood. Every receptor here comes from a man aged 18 to 30 with acute or convalescent COVID-19.

This sequence joins TRBV2 and TRBJ2-7; D ambiguous. CDR1 is SNHLY, CDR2 FYNNEI, per germline. V lost 0 bases and J lost 6, with 9 bases in between. The CDR3 is 13 amino acids. As DNA, the CDR3 is TGTGCCAGCAGTGAAGCGCGGCACGGCGAGCAGTACTTC. This codes for CASSEARHGEQYF.

The chain employs TRBV30 and TRBJ1-3; no definite D call. The germline V gene has CDR1 GTSNPN and CDR2 SVGIG (reference sequence). There are 13 residues in the CDR3. The V gene lost 1 base and the J gene lost 1 base, with 5 bases spanning the gap. CDR3 nucleotide sequence: TGTGCCTGGAGTGCCCCTTCTGGAAACACCATATATTTT. This codes for CAWSAPSGNTIYF. Variable domain in full (rest from reference TRBV30 and TRBJ1-3): SQTIHQWPATLVQPVGSPLSLECTVEGTSNPNLYWYRQAAGRGLQLLFYSVGIGQISSEVPQNLSASRPQDRQFILSSKKLLLSDSGFYLCAWSAPSGNTIYFGEGSWLTVV.

V and J are TRBV19 and TRBJ1-4; D may be TRBD1 (6 bases). The CDR3 sequence is 16 residues long. V dropped 2 bases and J dropped 8 bases, with 18 bases sitting between them. Germline V gives CDR1 LNHDA, CDR2 SQIVND (reference sequence). CDR3 nucleotide sequence: TGTGCCAGTAGTATATTGCCACAGGGTATAGGGGAAAAACTGTTTTTT. Translated: CASSILPQGIGEKLFF.

The genes are TRBV7-9 and TRBJ1-2; D unresolved. This CDR3 comprises 12 residues. The germline V gene has CDR1 SEHNR and CDR2 FQNEAQ (reference sequence). V lost 1 base and J lost 5, with 5 bases in between. The CDR3 region is CASSLVQYGYTF. CDR3 nucleotides: TGTGCCAGCAGCTTAGTTCAGTATGGCTACACCTTC.

The CDR3 is CASRRTPNQPQHF. The CDR3 DNA is TGTGCCAGCAGGAGGACACCAAATCAGCCCCAGCATTTT. V is TRBV6-5 and J is TRBJ1-5; tentatively, D is TRBD1 (5 bases). The length of the CDR3 is 13 residues. V lost 6 bases, J lost 4 bases, and 10 bases lay in between. Germline CDR1 MNHEY, CDR2 SVGAGI.

The CDR3 nucleotides read TGTGCCAGTAGTCCATTCAGGGGGAAGAAAACCCTTAATGAAAAACTGTTTTTT. It translates to CASSPFRGKKTLNEKLFF. The V and J genes are TRBV19 and TRBJ1-4; 7 bases agree with TRBD1. The CDR3 has 18 residues. Germline V CDR1 and CDR2: LNHDA, SQIVND (reference sequence). The V and J ends lost 5 bases and 4 bases, in that order; junction bases with no gene match: 16.

This clone was counted a single time. The chain uses TRBV11-2 and TRBJ1-1; no definite D call. This CDR3 region has 13 residues. Per the germline V gene, CDR1 is SGHAT and CDR2 is FQNNGV. Trimming removed 1 base from V and 3 bases from J, with 6 bases in between. The CDR3 sequence is CASSLGRDTEAFF. CDR3 nucleotide sequence: TGTGCCAGCAGCTTAGGACGGGACACTGAAGCTTTCTTT.

The V call is TRBV7-6, the J call TRBJ1-5, with a possible D match to TRBD1 (5 bases). Trimming removed 1 base from V and 4 bases from J, with 8 bases in between. From germline, CDR1 is SGHVS and CDR2 FNYEAQ. The length of the CDR3 is 14 residues. CDR3 sequence: CASSLGGGNQPQHF. In DNA, the CDR3 is TGTGCCAGCAGCTTAGGGGGGGGAAATCAGCCCCAGCATTTT.

This chain uses TRBV6-5 with TRBJ1-3; 8 nucleotides match TRBD1. Trimming at V came to 2 bases and at J to 0 bases, leaving 0 bases not matched to a gene. CDR1 and CDR2 (germline): MNHEY, SVGAGI. This CDR3 comprises 15 residues. CDR3 amino acids: CASSYQGASGNTIYF. CDR3 coding DNA: TGTGCCAGCAGTTACCAGGGGGCCTCTGGAAACACCATATATTTT.

The CDR3 sequence: CASSFLGDQPQHF. In nucleotides, the CDR3 is TGTGCCAGCAGTTTCCTGGGAGATCAGCCCCAGCATTTT. The chain has TRBV12-3 or TRBV12-4 and TRBJ1-5; D uncertain. Between the trimmed V and J ends, which lost 3 bases and 5 bases, there was a span of 8 bases. The CDR3 is 13 residues long.

V gene TRBV10-1 combines with J gene TRBJ2-7; 11 bases match TRBD2. Germline CDR1 reads WNHNN; CDR2 reads SYGVQD (reference sequence). CDR3 length: 15 amino acids. Trimming removed 2 bases from V and 6 bases from J; junction bases left unmatched: 6. CDR3 bases: TGCGCCAGCAGTGAGACTAGCGGGAGAGTGGGCGAGCAGTACTTC. It translates to CASSETSGRVGEQYF.

The chain uses TRBV6-2 or TRBV6-3 and TRBJ1-2; 9 bases are shared with TRBD1. Trimming removed 6 bases from V and 8 bases from J; junction bases left unmatched: 10. In germline, CDR1 is MNHEY, CDR2 SVGEGT. This CDR3 has 14 residues. The CDR3 DNA follows: TGTGCCAGCAGCCACGGACAGGGGATAGAGGGCTACACCTTC. Translation gives CASSHGQGIEGYTF.

J is TRBJ2-7 and V is TRBV24-1; TRBD1 matches 10 bases. This CDR3 region has 19 residues. Losses at the gene ends were 5 bases for V and 6 bases for J; bases not matched to a gene: 21. Germline CDR1 is KGHDR and CDR2 is SFDVKD. For the CDR3, the DNA is TGTGCCACCAGTGTTTCAGAGGTGGGACAGGGGATAGGCTTTTTCGAGCAGTACTTC. This translates into CATSVSEVGQGIGFFEQYF.

The V call is TRBV6-5, the J call TRBJ1-2, with 7 bases fitting TRBD1. Unmatched junction bases numbered 7, after V lost 6 bases and J lost 3 bases. The CDR3 runs 14 residues. Per germline, CDR1 MNHEY and CDR2 SVGAGI. This chain's CDR3 is CASSRQGDDYGYTF. The DNA for the CDR3 is TGTGCCAGCAGCCGACAGGGCGATGACTATGGCTACACCTTC.

This clone was seen only once. The chain employs TRBV2 and TRBJ1-5; 7 bases line up with TRBD1. V was clipped by 6 bases and J by 1 base; unmatched bases: 3. The CDR3 is made up of 14 amino acids. Germline V CDR1 and CDR2: SNHLY, FYNNEI. For the CDR3, the DNA is TGTGCCAGCAGGGAGGACAGGAGCAATCAGCCCCAGCATTTT. It codes for CASREDRSNQPQHF. The full variable domain, rest sourced from reference TRBV2 and TRBJ1-5, is EPEVTQTPSHQVTQMGQEVILRCVPISNHLYFYWYRQILGQKVEFLVSFYNNEISEKSEIFDDQFSVERPDGSNFTLKIRSTKLEDSAMYFCASREDRSNQPQHFGDGTRLSIL.

V usage is TRBV19 and J usage is TRBJ1-1, with 9 bases aligning to TRBD1. Trimming cost V 5 bases and J 6 bases; bases outside gene matches: 10. In germline, CDR1 is LNHDA, CDR2 SQIVND (reference sequence). The CDR3 sequence is 15 residues long. The CDR3 loop is CASSFTWTGEAEAFF. The CDR3 DNA sequence: TGTGCCAGTAGTTTTACGTGGACAGGGGAGGCTGAAGCTTTCTTT. The full variable domain, in which reference TRBV19 and TRBJ1-1 provide the parts outside the CDR3, is DGGITQSPKYLFRKEGQNVTLSCEQNLNHDAMYWYRQDPGQGLRLIYYSQIVNDFQKGDIAEGYSVSREKKESFPLTVTSAQKNPTAFYLCASSFTWTGEAEAFFGQGTRLTVV.

J is TRBJ1-1 and V is TRBV5-1; D unresolved. The CDR3 contains 15 residues. Germline CDR1 SGHRS, CDR2 YFSETQ. V was trimmed by 0 bases and J by 0 bases, leaving 9 bases between them. The CDR3 nucleotides read TGCGCCAGCAGCTTGGACAGACCCATGAACACTGAAGCTTTCTTT. The encoded protein is CASSLDRPMNTEAFF.

This rearrangement joins TRBV24-1 to TRBJ2-7; D gene ambiguous. The CDR3 sequence is 13 residues long. V shed 4 bases and J shed 2 bases, with 8 bases lying between them. Germline V gene lookup returns CDR1 KGHDR and CDR2 SFDVKD. CDR3 sequence: CATSDRSTYEQYF. Written as DNA, the CDR3 is TGTGCCACCAGTGACCGATCTACCTACGAGCAGTACTTC.

The genes are TRBV11-2 and TRBJ2-3; unclear D gene. Germline V lookup: CDR1 SGHAT, CDR2 FQNNGV. The CDR3 has 14 amino acids. Trimming took off 1 base at V and 3 bases at J, with 8 bases between the two ends. In nucleotides, the CDR3 is TGTGCCAGCAGCTTAGCAGTCCAGACAGATACGCAGTATTTT. Protein: CASSLAVQTDTQYF.

The rearrangement links TRBV1 to TRBJ1-1. TRBV1 is flagged as a pseudogene. CDR3 length: 17 amino acids. CDR3 in DNA: TGCACCAGCAGCCAAGATCGGGGGGGGCCGATCAACACTGAAGCTTTCTTT. This encodes CTSSQDRGGPINTEAFF.

Here the CDR3 reads CSILTGDYGYTF. The CDR3 DNA sequence: TGCAGCATATTGACAGGGGACTATGGCTACACCTTC. The chain is built from TRBV29-1 and TRBJ1-2; TRBD1 matches 8 bases. The CDR3 is 12 residues long. CDR1 SQVTM and CDR2 ANQGSEA come from the germline V gene. The ends lost 8 bases at V and 3 bases at J; junction bases unmatched: 5.

V gene TRBV7-8 combines with J gene TRBJ1-5; 8 bases are a match to TRBD1. Trimming cost V 5 bases and J 3 bases; bases outside gene matches: 12. The CDR3 has 17 amino acids. Germline V gives CDR1 SGHVS, CDR2 FQNEAQ. The CDR3 DNA sequence: TGTGCCAGCAGCCCGCTCGACAGGGGCGGAGTCAATCAGCCCCAGCATTTT. Protein: CASSPLDRGGVNQPQHF.

The chain recombines TRBV14 with TRBJ2-2, with TRBD2 matching over 11 bases. The CDR3 extends over 19 amino acids. From germline, CDR1 is SGHDN and CDR2 FVKESK. The trim removed 0 bases at V and 7 bases at J, leaving 13 bases unmatched. CDR3: CASSQDPLVLAGGIGELFF. In DNA, the CDR3 is TGTGCCAGCAGCCAAGACCCCCTTGTTCTAGCGGGAGGAATCGGGGAGCTGTTTTTT.

The V call is TRBV6-1, the J call TRBJ2-4; TRBD2 matches 11 bases. Losses at the gene ends were 0 bases for V and 3 bases for J; bases not matched to a gene: 10. The CDR3 contains 19 residues. Germline CDR1 is MNHNS and CDR2 is SASEGT. For the CDR3, the DNA is TGTGCCAGCAGTGAAGCACCGGCCACTCTAGCGGGGGGCAAAAACATTCAGTACTTC. This codes for CASSEAPATLAGGKNIQYF.

The chain recombines TRBV6-5 with TRBJ2-1, with 7 bases identical to TRBD2. Germline V gives CDR1 MNHEY, CDR2 SVGAGI. The length of the CDR3 is 15 residues. V lost 4 bases to trimming and J lost 3 bases; unmatched junction nucleotides: 6. The CDR3 reads CASSSLAADYNEQFF. For the CDR3, the DNA is TGTGCCAGCAGTTCTCTAGCGGCAGACTACAATGAGCAGTTCTTC.

This chain uses TRBV19 with TRBJ1-5, with TRBD1 matching 10 bases. The germline CDR1 and CDR2 sequences are LNHDA and SQIVND (reference sequence). The CDR3 runs 14 residues. V dropped 10 bases and J dropped 9; count of bases not matched to a gene: 12. The CDR3 DNA reads TGTGCCACCAAGACAGGGGGCGCCGAATGGCCCCAGCATTTT. Residues: CATKTGGAEWPQHF.

The rearrangement uses TRBV24-1 and TRBJ2-1; TRBD1 matches at 7 bases. This CDR3 comprises 15 residues. Germline values: CDR1 KGHDR, CDR2 SFDVKD. The trim removed 4 bases at V and 4 bases at J, leaving 6 bases unmatched. CDR3 in DNA: TGTGCCACCAGTGAGACAGGGTACGGTTACAATGAGCAGTTCTTC. It is translated as CATSETGYGYNEQFF.

The V and J genes are TRBV11-2 and TRBJ1-1; 7 bases agree with TRBD1. The V gene end was trimmed by 3 bases and the J gene end by 5 bases; junction bases not matched to a gene: 6. Looked up from germline, CDR1 is SGHAT and CDR2 is FQNNGV. The CDR3 has 14 residues. CDR3 sequence: CASSLSRGRTEAFF. DNA of the CDR3: TGTGCCAGCAGCTTGTCAAGGGGGCGAACTGAAGCTTTCTTT. Filled out from reference TRBV11-2 and TRBJ1-1, the complete variable domain reads EAGVAQSPRYKIIEKRQSVAFWCNPISGHATLYWYQQILGQGPKLLIQFQNNGVVDDSQLPKDRFSAERLKGVDSTLKIQPAKLEDSAVYLCASSLSRGRTEAFFGQGTRLTVV.